These 28 T cell receptor beta chains were sequenced from one sample in a study of control samples from healthy donors and cancer patients. Produced via immunoSEQ multiplex PCR; TCRdb's table is partial and in-frame only. Counted here are about 70,000 clones, approximately 88% occurring once; the ten biggest clones make up around 3%. The material sequenced was PBMCs. Receptors originate from a woman aged 50 to 60 with lung cancer.

This chain links TRBV3-1 (or the pseudogene TRBV3-2) with TRBJ1-5, with D possibly matching TRBD1 (6 bases). V shed 4 bases and J shed 5 bases, with 12 bases lying between them. CDR1 is LGHDT, CDR2 YNNKEL, per germline (reference sequence). This CDR3 spans 14 amino acids. In DNA form, the CDR3 reads TGTGCCAGCAGCCTAGCCTCAGGGGATCAGCCCCAGCATTTT. Protein: CASSLASGDQPQHF.

The chain combines TRBV7-2 with TRBJ1-2, with D possibly being TRBD1 (5 bases). The CDR3 totals 15 residues. The V gene's germline CDR1 is SGHTA and CDR2 FQGNSA. Trimming left V 2 bases short and J 0 bases short, with 10 bases between. The CDR3 spells CASSLTQGANYGYTF. DNA of the CDR3: TGTGCCAGCAGCTTAACTCAGGGAGCTAACTATGGCTACACCTTC. Based on the CDR3 plus reference TRBV7-2 and TRBJ1-2, the full variable domain is GAGVSQSPSNKVTEKGKDVELRCDPISGHTALYWYRQSLGQGLEFLIYFQGNSAPDKSGLPSDRFSAERTGGSVSTLTIQRTQQEDSAVYLCASSLTQGANYGYTFGSGTRLTVV.

This chain joins TRBV5-6 and TRBJ2-1, with D hard to call. The CDR3 runs 14 residues. The germline V gene encodes CDR1 SGHDT and CDR2 YYEEEE. V dropped 2 bases and J dropped 7 bases, with 13 bases sitting between them. DNA of the CDR3: TGTGCCAGCAGCTTCTCGAGTGTCCGGAATGAGCAGTTCTTC. This sequence encodes CASSFSSVRNEQFF.

The chain couples TRBV27 to TRBJ1-2; D not certain. V dropped 6 bases and J dropped 5 bases, with 28 bases sitting between them. Germline V gene lookup returns CDR1 MNHEY and CDR2 SMNVEV (reference sequence). This CDR3 comprises 18 residues. CDR3 nucleotides: TGTGCCAGCAGCCTTAAAGCGTCTCAGTCGTCTACAGTTTATGGCTACACCTTC. The encoded protein is CASSLKASQSSTVYGYTF.

The rearrangement uses TRBV30 and TRBJ2-1; possibly TRBD1 or TRBD2 for D (5 bases each). CDR3 size: 20 residues. CDR1 and CDR2 (germline): GTSNPN, SVGIG (reference sequence). Trimming took 2 bases from V and 7 from J, leaving 33 bases between them. CDR3: CAWSINYLFGARRPTNEQFF. CDR3 nucleotides: TGTGCCTGGAGTATAAATTACCTTTTCGGGGCCAGACGACCTACAAATGAGCAGTTCTTC.

The V and J genes are TRBV5-1 and TRBJ1-6; D remains unclear. Germline V gene data show CDR1 as SGHRS and CDR2 as YFSETQ. Between the trimmed V and J ends, which lost 0 bases and 0 bases, there was a span of 4 bases. The CDR3 is 15 amino acids. CDR3 sequence reads: CASSLGSSYNSPLHF. DNA for the CDR3: TGCGCCAGCAGCTTGGGGAGCTCCTATAATTCACCCCTCCACTTT.

This clone was recorded once. The chain links TRBV9 to TRBJ1-1; D perhaps matches TRBD1 (6 bases). Germline V gene sequence: CDR1 SGDLS, CDR2 YYNGEE. With 0 bases removed from V and 0 bases from J, the gap between germline ends came to 9 bases. The CDR3 has 15 residues. As DNA, the CDR3 is TGTGCCAGCAGCGTAGGGGACATCTTGAACACTGAAGCTTTCTTT. Protein product: CASSVGDILNTEAFF.

The chain joins TRBV5-1 to TRBJ2-5; tentatively, D is TRBD2 (6 bases). Germline CDR1 is SGHRS and CDR2 is YFSETQ. The CDR3 loop spans 14 amino acids. The V and J ends lost 2 bases and 5 bases respectively, with 13 bases between them. CDR3 in amino acids: CASSFGGDWETQYF. The CDR3, as DNA: TGCGCCAGCAGCTTTGGAGGGGATTGGGAGACCCAGTACTTC.

This sequence joins TRBV6-6 and TRBJ2-7; TRBD1 might be the D (5 bases). CDR1 and CDR2 from the germline V gene are MNHNY and SVGAGI (reference sequence). The CDR3 is 15 residues long. Trimming stripped 0 bases from V and 4 bases from J, with 13 bases between. The CDR3 DNA follows: TGTGCCAGCAGTTACTCAAGACAGTCGTTTTACGAGCAGTACTTC. It encodes CASSYSRQSFYEQYF.

This clone was detected only a few times. The gene calls are TRBV6-1 and TRBJ1-1; TRBD1 might be the D (5 bases). The V end was cut by 8 bases, the J end by 2 bases, with 21 bases between. CDR1 MNHNS and CDR2 SASEGT come from the germline V gene. The CDR3 runs to 16 residues. CDR3 region: CASRVFGTETNTEAFF. For the CDR3, the DNA is TGTGCCAGCCGTGTTTTTGGGACGGAGACCAACACTGAAGCTTTCTTT.

The chain joins TRBV4-3 to TRBJ1-6, with D perhaps matching TRBD1 (6 bases). This CDR3 contains 17 residues. Germline loops: CDR1 LGHNA, CDR2 YSLEER. The V end was cut by 0 bases, the J end by 10 bases, with 19 bases between. DNA for the CDR3: TGCGCCAGCAGCCAAGAGGTCCCAGGGGCCAAGGGATCACCCCTCCACTTT. Translating gives CASSQEVPGAKGSPLHF.

V is TRBV4-3 and J is TRBJ1-1, with D maybe TRBD1 (6 bases). Per the germline V gene, CDR1 is LGHNA and CDR2 is YSLEER. There are 13 residues in the CDR3. Deletions cut 3 bases from V and 8 bases from J, with 13 bases between. CDR3 sequence (DNA): TGCGCCAGCAGCCAGAACAGGGTAACGGAAGCTTTCTTT. Translated, it gives CASSQNRVTEAFF.

The chain uses TRBV6-5 and TRBJ1-6; D remains unclear. CDR3 length equals 15 residues. The V end was cut by 5 bases, the J end by 10 bases, with 18 bases between. Germline V gene lookup returns CDR1 MNHEY and CDR2 SVGAGI. In nucleotides, the CDR3 is TGTGCCAGCAGTCCCAAGCCGCGCGGAGGCTCACCCCTCCACTTT. Its protein product is CASSPKPRGGSPLHF.

The chain couples TRBV19 to TRBJ1-2; possible D gene TRBD1, 5 bases. Germline V gene data show CDR1 as LNHDA and CDR2 as SQIVND (reference sequence). Between the trimmed V and J ends, which lost 4 bases and 10 bases, there was a span of 16 bases. This CDR3 is 13 amino acids long. The CDR3 sequence: CASSTGLSRDYTF. The CDR3 coding sequence is TGTGCCAGTAGTACGGGACTCTCCCGTGACTACACCTTC.

This clone was recorded a few times. The chain is built from TRBV5-1 and TRBJ1-2; the D gene is possibly TRBD1 (6 bases). Germline V gene data show CDR1 as SGHRS and CDR2 as YFSETQ. Trimming removed 0 bases from V and 4 bases from J, with 19 bases in between. This CDR3 is built from 17 residues. The CDR3 DNA reads as TGCGCCAGCAGCTTGGACCCACAGGGAGGAGAGGTCTATGGCTACACCTTC. Residues: CASSLDPQGGEVYGYTF.

The chain combines TRBV28 with TRBJ1-2; D gene unclear. The CDR3 runs to 11 residues. From germline, CDR1 is MDHEN and CDR2 SYDVKM. With 3 bases removed from V and 8 bases from J, the gap between germline ends came to 7 bases. The CDR3 DNA reads TGTGCCAGCAGTTTGAAGGGCGGCTACACCTTC. It specifies CASSLKGGYTF.

This chain joins TRBV2 and TRBJ2-5, with 11 nucleotides matching TRBD1. Unmatched junction bases numbered 3, after V lost 1 base and J lost 5 bases. The CDR3 sequence is 15 residues long. Germline assignment: CDR1 SNHLY and CDR2 FYNNEI. The CDR3: CASSEGTGGLETQYF. The CDR3 DNA reads as TGTGCCAGCAGTGAAGGGACAGGGGGCCTGGAGACCCAGTACTTC.

The CDR3 is CATSRAGGNQPQHF. CDR3 sequence (DNA): TGTGCCACCAGCAGAGCCGGGGGCAATCAGCCCCAGCATTTT. The chain has TRBV15 and TRBJ1-5; D remains ambiguous. CDR1 and CDR2 from the germline V gene are LNHNV and YYDKDF (reference sequence). With 1 base removed from V and 2 bases from J, the gap between germline ends came to 6 bases. This CDR3 spans 14 amino acids.

The V call is TRBV27, the J call TRBJ2-7; 7 nucleotides line up with TRBD1. Germline V gene lookup returns CDR1 MNHEY and CDR2 SMNVEV (reference sequence). V shed 4 bases and J 4 bases; nucleotides not matched to a gene: 7. This CDR3 has 14 amino acids. As DNA, the CDR3 is TGTGCCAGCAGTTCTACAGGGGACCCTTACGAGCAGTACTTC. This gives the protein CASSSTGDPYEQYF.

The V and J genes are TRBV28 and TRBJ2-3, with D possibly TRBD1 on 5 matching bases. V gave up 3 bases and J gave up 3 bases, with 13 bases separating them. Per the germline V gene, CDR1 is MDHEN and CDR2 is SYDVKM. This CDR3 comprises 15 residues. The CDR3: CASSFPGMGTDTQYF. As DNA, the CDR3 is TGTGCCAGCAGTTTTCCAGGGATGGGTACAGATACGCAGTATTTT.

The chain uses TRBV14 and TRBJ2-3; 11 bases match TRBD2. Germline CDR1 SGHDN, CDR2 FVKESK. This CDR3 has 18 residues. With 0 bases clipped from V and 2 bases from J, the junction kept 7 bases outside the gene matches. The chain's CDR3 is CASSQDLRLAGLTDTQYF. CDR3 coding DNA: TGTGCCAGCAGCCAAGATTTAAGACTAGCGGGACTCACAGATACGCAGTATTTT. The full variable domain, in which reference TRBV14 and TRBJ2-3 provide the parts outside the CDR3, is EAGVTQFPSHSVIEKGQTVTLRCDPISGHDNLYWYRRVMGKEIKFLLHFVKESKQDESGMPNNRFLAERTGGTYSTLKVQPAELEDSGVYFCASSQDLRLAGLTDTQYFGPGTRLTVL.

The chain joins TRBV7-9 to TRBJ2-3, with TRBD2 identical over 7 bases. In germline, CDR1 is SEHNR, CDR2 FQNEAQ (reference sequence). The CDR3 has 15 amino acids. J lost 0 bases, V lost 6 bases, and 6 bases had no gene match. As DNA, the CDR3 is TGTGCCAGCAGAGATGCTAGCGGAAGCACAGATACGCAGTATTTT. Its protein is CASRDASGSTDTQYF.

V usage is TRBV5-4 and J usage is TRBJ1-1; 7 bases map to TRBD1. Germline V gene sequence: CDR1 SGHNT, CDR2 YYREEE (reference sequence). There are 15 residues in the CDR3. The trim removed 4 bases at V and 4 bases at J, leaving 10 bases unmatched. The CDR3 region has the DNA TGTGCCAGCAGCCCGCAGGGGGGTCTGGTCACTGAAGCTTTCTTT. It yields the protein CASSPQGGLVTEAFF. Full variable domain (remainder filled in from reference TRBV5-4 and TRBJ1-1): ETGVTQSPTHLIKTRGQQVTLRCSSQSGHNTVSWYQQALGQGPQFIFQYYREEENGRGNFPPRFSGLQFPNYSSELNVNALELDDSALYLCASSPQGGLVTEAFFGQGTRLTVV.

The chain has TRBV3-1 (or the pseudogene TRBV3-2) and TRBJ1-2; the match to TRBD1 covers 8 bases. The junction had 1 base not matched to a gene; V was cut back by 1 base and J by 6 bases. CDR1 and CDR2 from the germline V gene are LGHDT and YNNKEL (reference sequence). CDR3 length: 13 residues. The CDR3 spells CASSQATGDGYTF. For the CDR3, the DNA is TGTGCCAGCAGCCAAGCGACAGGGGATGGCTACACCTTC.

The rearrangement joins TRBV28 to TRBJ1-6, with 8 bases fitting TRBD1. CDR1 is MDHEN, CDR2 SYDVKM, per germline. V dropped 4 bases and J dropped 10; count of bases not matched to a gene: 9. The CDR3 consists of 15 residues. The CDR3 protein is CASSSGQARHSPLHF. CDR3 nucleotides: TGTGCCAGCAGTTCGGGACAGGCCCGCCACTCACCCCTCCACTTT.

The chain is built from TRBV10-3 and TRBJ1-2; TRBD1 matches 7 bases. The CDR3 is 13 amino acids. V lost 5 bases and J lost 5; bases outside the gene matches: 5. CDR1 and CDR2 (germline): ENHRY, SYGVKD. The CDR3 nucleotides are TGTGCCATCAGTATGGACAGGAAATATGGCTACACCTTC. Its protein is CAISMDRKYGYTF.

This clone appeared a few times. The chain links TRBV5-1 to TRBJ1-3; no clear D gene. Trimming left V 1 base short and J 4 bases short, with 6 bases between. This CDR3 region has 13 residues. Germline loops: CDR1 SGHRS, CDR2 YFSETQ. The CDR3 here is CASSLSGGNTIYF. The CDR3 DNA sequence: TGCGCCAGCAGCTTGAGTGGAGGAAACACCATATATTTT. Full variable domain (rest looked up from reference TRBV5-1 and TRBJ1-3): KAGVTQTPRYLIKTRGQQVTLSCSPISGHRSVSWYQQTPGQGLQFLFEYFSETQRNKGNFPGRFSGRQFSNSRSEMNVSTLELGDSALYLCASSLSGGNTIYFGEGSWLTVV.

The chain uses TRBV7-2 and TRBJ1-1; TRBD1 agrees at 8 bases. Unmatched junction bases numbered 3, after V lost 5 bases and J lost 1 base. The CDR3 extends over 14 amino acids. Germline V gene data show CDR1 as SGHTA and CDR2 as FQGNSA. The CDR3 here is CASSPGQANTEAFF. As DNA, the CDR3 is TGTGCCAGCAGCCCGGGACAGGCGAACACTGAAGCTTTCTTT. The full variable domain, its missing parts supplied by reference TRBV7-2 and TRBJ1-1, is GAGVSQSPSNKVTEKGKDVELRCDPISGHTALYWYRQSLGQGLEFLIYFQGNSAPDKSGLPSDRFSAERTGGSVSTLTIQRTQQEDSAVYLCASSPGQANTEAFFGQGTRLTVV.